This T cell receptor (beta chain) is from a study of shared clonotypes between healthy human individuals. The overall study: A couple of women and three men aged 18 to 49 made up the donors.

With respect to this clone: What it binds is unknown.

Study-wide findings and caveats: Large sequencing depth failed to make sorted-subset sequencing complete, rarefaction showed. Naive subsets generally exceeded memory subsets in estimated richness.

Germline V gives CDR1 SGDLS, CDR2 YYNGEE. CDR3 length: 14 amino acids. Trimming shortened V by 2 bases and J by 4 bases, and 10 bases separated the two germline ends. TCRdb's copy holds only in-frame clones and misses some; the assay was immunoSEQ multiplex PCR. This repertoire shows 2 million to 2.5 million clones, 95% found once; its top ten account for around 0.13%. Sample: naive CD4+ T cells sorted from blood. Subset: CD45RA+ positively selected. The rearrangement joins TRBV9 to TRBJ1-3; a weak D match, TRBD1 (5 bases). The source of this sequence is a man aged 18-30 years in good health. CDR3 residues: CASSVQGVGNTIYF. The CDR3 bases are TGTGCCAGCAGCGTTCAGGGTGTGGGAAACACCATATATTTT.